This T cell receptor (beta chain) appears in the sequencing data of a study of T cell responses to AZD1222 COVID-19 vaccine. Study findings and constraints: Reportedly, close to half of spike-specific TCRs are directed against unmutated variant regions. Spike-wide vaccine-associated CD4 TCRs dominated at 160-218 and 743-854. The donors showed a predominance of white British ancestry and of females, with possible underestimation of clonal diversity. Sampling captured repertoires only after the peak T cell response.

Comment on this clone: As yet, its antigen is unknown.

The data were produced by immunoSEQ multiplex PCR, yet TCRdb's version contains in-frame clones alone and is incomplete. The repertoire consists of some 86,000 clones, with about nine tenths occurring once and the leading ten covering 5.4%. CDR1 is ENHRY and CDR2 is SYGVKD in the germline V gene. With V trimmed by 0 bases and J by 10 bases, 4 bases remained unmatched. This CDR3 is 14 amino acids long. This specimen was peripheral blood, taken 28 days after the second AZD1222 dose. The clonotype comes from an adult who received the AZD1222 COVID-19 vaccine. The chain has TRBV10-3 and TRBJ2-3, with 10 bases lining up with TRBD2. CDR3 sequence: CAISESSSGGSQYF. In nucleotides, the CDR3 is TGTGCCATCAGTGAGTCGAGTAGCGGGGGGTCGCAGTATTTT.